Presented here are 4 T cell receptor beta chains from one specimen sequenced in a study of control samples from healthy donors and cancer patients. Some clones are missing from TCRdb's copy, which holds only in-frame ones; the method was immunoSEQ multiplex PCR. The data show some 90,000 clones, with 85% to 90% seen just once and 7.5% to 9% held by the top ten. The sample consisted of blood. Source of these receptors: a woman aged 55-75 years in good health.

The rearrangement links TRBV18 to TRBJ2-3; no reliable D call. Germline V lookup: CDR1 KGHSH, CDR2 LQKENI. V lost 3 bases and J 5 bases, leaving 9 bases between the germline ends. This CDR3 has 13 amino acids. The CDR3 sequence is CASSPPGRDTQYF. Here the CDR3 DNA reads TGTGCCAGCTCACCGCCTGGACGAGATACGCAGTATTTT. Using reference TRBV18 and TRBJ2-3 for the parts outside the CDR3, the full variable domain is NAGVMQNPRHLVRRRGQEARLRCSPMKGHSHVYWYRQLPEEGLKFMVYLQKENIIDESGMPKERFSAEFPKEGPSILRIQQVVRGDSAAYFCASSPPGRDTQYFGPGTRLTVL.

This clone was counted a single time. This chain uses TRBV6-5 with TRBJ2-5; 7 bases match TRBD2. The CDR3 has 14 residues. J was trimmed by 4 bases and V by 7 bases; bases with no gene match: 9. The germline V gene has CDR1 MNHEY and CDR2 SVGAGI. The CDR3 DNA reads TGTGCCAGCAAAATAGGCGGGAGTTCAGAGACCCAGTACTTC. It encodes CASKIGGSSETQYF.

J is TRBJ2-1 and V is TRBV2; 9 nucleotides match TRBD2. The CDR3 extends over 15 amino acids. Germline V gene data show CDR1 as SNHLY and CDR2 as FYNNEI. Losses at the gene ends were 7 bases for V and 0 bases for J; bases not matched to a gene: 4. The DNA for the CDR3 is TGTGCCAGCAAGACTAGCGGCCTCTCCTACAATGAGCAGTTCTTC. Protein: CASKTSGLSYNEQFF.

As DNA, the CDR3 is TGCGCCAGCAGTGACCAGAGGGTCAGCTCCTACGAGCAGTACTTC. This codes for CASSDQRVSSYEQYF. J is TRBJ2-7 and V is TRBV10-1; a weak D match, TRBD2 (5 bases). Per germline, CDR1 WNHNN and CDR2 SYGVQD (reference sequence). This CDR3 spans 15 amino acids. V was clipped by 3 bases and J by 0 bases, with 12 bases between them.